This T cell receptor beta chain was identified in a study of cytomegalovirus exposure and HLA in healthy donors. Findings of the study overall: The authors excluded some V segments, including TRBV6-2 and TRBV6-3, as indistinguishable. Analysis performed later showed TCR beta chains linked to HLA being more clonally expanded than equally common others.

Per germline, CDR1 SGHAT and CDR2 FQNNGV. The CDR3 is made up of 19 amino acids. The V end was cut by 2 bases, the J end by 0 bases, with 17 bases between. As concerns this clone: Antigen: not known.

In the PCR, 60 Vbeta and 13 Jbeta primers were used. TCRdb's copy holds only in-frame clones and misses some; the assay was immunoSEQ multiplex PCR. The sample lists 200,000 to 300,000 clones; 85% were seen once. The clonotype originates from a girl aged 2 to 9 in good health and CMV-seronegative. The genes are TRBV11-2 and TRBJ2-6; D perhaps matches TRBD1 (5 bases). Sequences were obtained from PBMCs. CDR3 in DNA: TGTGCCAGCAGCTTAAGGTCGGCAGGGCTAAGCTCTGGGGCCAACGTCCTGACTTTC. This codes for CASSLRSAGLSSGANVLTF.